This entry describes one T cell receptor beta chain. Its target is not known. Generated by immunoSEQ multiplex PCR, the TCRdb table keeps only in-frame clones and is missing some. The sample has 190,000 or so clones, 80% to 85% seen once. The data originate from a study of cytomegalovirus exposure and HLA in healthy donors. Study summary: The 90 to 150 validation repertoires were produced on the same platform as the 550 to 750 repertoires of the first cohort. This was reported in a later analysis.

Trimming stripped 5 bases from V and 8 bases from J, with 18 bases between. CDR3 size: 14 residues. CDR1 and CDR2 from the germline V gene are MNHEY and SMNVEV (reference sequence). Study findings and constraints: According to a subsequent analysis, TCR clusters from the first cohort were inclined to appear together in the 90 to 150 validation repertoires.

The clonotype originates from a woman aged 18-29 years in good health and CMV-seropositive. The chain combines TRBV27 with TRBJ1-2; TRBD1 might be the D (6 bases). The sample was PBMCs. The CDR3 DNA sequence: TGTGCCAGCAGTGCGGGAGGGGGTTGGAACGGCTACACCTTC. The encoded protein is CASSAGGGWNGYTF.